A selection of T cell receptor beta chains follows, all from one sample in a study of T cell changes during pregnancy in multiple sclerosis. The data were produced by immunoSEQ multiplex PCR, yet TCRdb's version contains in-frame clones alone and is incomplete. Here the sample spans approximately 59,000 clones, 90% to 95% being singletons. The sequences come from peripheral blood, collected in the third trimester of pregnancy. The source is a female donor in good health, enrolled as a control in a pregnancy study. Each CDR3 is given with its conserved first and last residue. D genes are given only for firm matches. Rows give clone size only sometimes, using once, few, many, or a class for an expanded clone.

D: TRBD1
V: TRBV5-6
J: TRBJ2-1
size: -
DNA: TGTGCCAGCAGCTCCGGGACAGGAGAAAATGAGCAGTTCTTC
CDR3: CASSSGTGENEQFF

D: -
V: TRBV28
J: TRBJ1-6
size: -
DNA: TGTGCCAGCAGTTTCCCCGTTTCCGGGGAAGCGGGTTCACCCCTCCACTTT
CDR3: CASSFPVSGEAGSPLHF

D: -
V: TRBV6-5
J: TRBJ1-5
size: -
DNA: TGTGCCAGCAGTTCAGGGTTCCCTAGTAGCAATCAGCCCCAGCATTTT
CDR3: CASSSGFPSSNQPQHF

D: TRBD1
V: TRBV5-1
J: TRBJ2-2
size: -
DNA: TGCGCCACCTCGGACGACACAGGGGATTCCGGGGAGCTGTTTTTT
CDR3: CATSDDTGDSGELFF

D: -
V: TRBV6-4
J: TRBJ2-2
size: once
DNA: TGTGCCAGCAGTCGAGACACCGGGGAGCTGTTTTTT
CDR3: CASSRDTGELFF

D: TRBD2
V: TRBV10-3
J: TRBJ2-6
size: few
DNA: TGTGCCAAGGGGCCCGGGACTAGCGGGGTCGGGGCCAACGTCCTGACTTTC
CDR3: CAKGPGTSGVGANVLTF

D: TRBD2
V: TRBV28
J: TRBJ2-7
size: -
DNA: TGTGCCAGCAGTTTCCGGCGGGGGGGACTCCACTACGAGCAGTACTTC
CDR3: CASSFRRGGLHYEQYF

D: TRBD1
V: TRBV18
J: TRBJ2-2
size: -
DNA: TGTGCCAGCTCACCACAGGACAGGTTGGCCACCGGGGAGCTGTTTTTT
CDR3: CASSPQDRLATGELFF

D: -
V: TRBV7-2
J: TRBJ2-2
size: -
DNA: TGTGCCAGCAGCGCCAGGGGGGGACAGGCGAACACCGGGGAGCTGTTTTTT
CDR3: CASSARGGQANTGELFF

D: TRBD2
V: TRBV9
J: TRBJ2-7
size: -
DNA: TGTGCCAGCAGCCGCGAGGGAGGGAGATCCTACGAGCAGTACTTC
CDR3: CASSREGGRSYEQYF

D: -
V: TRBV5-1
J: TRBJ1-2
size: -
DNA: TGCGCCAGCAGCTTGGCGGGGGACTATGGCTACACCTTC
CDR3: CASSLAGDYGYTF

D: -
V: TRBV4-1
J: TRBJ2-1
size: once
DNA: TGCGCCAGCAGCCAAGCCCTGGCAGGCAATGAGCAGTTCTTC
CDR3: CASSQALAGNEQFF

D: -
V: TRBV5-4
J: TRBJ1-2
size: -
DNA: TGTGCCAGCAGCCCGGGAGTTCTGGGAACGGTCTCTGGCTACACCTTC
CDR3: CASSPGVLGTVSGYTF

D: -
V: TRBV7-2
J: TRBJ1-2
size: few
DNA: TGTGCCAGCAGCTCATATGGGGGGGGCGCCGGGACCTTC
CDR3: CASSSYGGGAGTF

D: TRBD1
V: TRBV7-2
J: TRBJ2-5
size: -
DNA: TGTGCCAGCAGCTCTAAGGGACAGGGGAGGTTGGAGACCCAGTACTTC
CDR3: CASSSKGQGRLETQYF

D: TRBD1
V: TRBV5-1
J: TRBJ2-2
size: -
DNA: TGCGCCAGCAGCTTACAAGGGGGCGGCACCGGGGAGCTGTTTTTT
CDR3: CASSLQGGGTGELFF

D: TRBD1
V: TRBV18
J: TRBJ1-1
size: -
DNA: TGTGCCAGCTCTCCAGACAGGGACACTGAAGCTTTCTTT
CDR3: CASSPDRDTEAFF

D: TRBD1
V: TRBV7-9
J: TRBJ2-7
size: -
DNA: TGTGCCAGCAGCTTCTTTGGACAGGGTCTTATCGAGCAGTACTTC
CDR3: CASSFFGQGLIEQYF

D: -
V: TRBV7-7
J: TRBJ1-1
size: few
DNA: TGTGCTATTCTTCTGGGAGGGGCGAAATGTGTCTTT
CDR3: CAILLGGAKCVF

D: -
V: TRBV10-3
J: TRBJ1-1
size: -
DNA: TGTGCCATCAGTGAGTCGGGGAGCTGGGGCACTGAAGCTTTCTTT
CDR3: CAISESGSWGTEAFF

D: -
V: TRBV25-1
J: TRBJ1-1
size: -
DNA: TGTGCCAGCAGTGACCCCTCAGGGAGGTCCACTGAAGCTTTCTTT
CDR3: CASSDPSGRSTEAFF

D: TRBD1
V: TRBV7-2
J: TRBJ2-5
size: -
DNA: TGTGCCAGCATCCAAGCCCCGGGACAGCCAAAAGAGACCCAGTACTTC
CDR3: CASIQAPGQPKETQYF

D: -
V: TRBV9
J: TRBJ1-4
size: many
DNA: TGTGCCAGCAGCCCCGAGTTTAATGAAAAACTGTTTTTT
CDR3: CASSPEFNEKLFF

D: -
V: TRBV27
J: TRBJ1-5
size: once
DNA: TGTGCCAGCAGCCCTACAGGTGATAGCAATCAGCCCCAGCATTTT
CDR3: CASSPTGDSNQPQHF

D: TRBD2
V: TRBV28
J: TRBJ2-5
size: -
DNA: TGTGCCAGCAGTCCCTCTAGCGGGTACCGAGAAGAGACCCAGTACTTC
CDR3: CASSPSSGYREETQYF

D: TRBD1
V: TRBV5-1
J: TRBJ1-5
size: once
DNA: TGCGCCAGCAGCTTGGGGGACAGGGACAATCAGCCCCAGCATTTT
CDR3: CASSLGDRDNQPQHF

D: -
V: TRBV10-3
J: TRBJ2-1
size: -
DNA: TGTGCCATCAGTGCGGGACACGGGATGCAGTACAATGAGCAGTTCTTC
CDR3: CAISAGHGMQYNEQFF

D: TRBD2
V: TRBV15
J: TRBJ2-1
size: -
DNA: TGTGCCACTATAGCGGGGGGTTACAATGAGCAGTTCTTC
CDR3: CATIAGGYNEQFF

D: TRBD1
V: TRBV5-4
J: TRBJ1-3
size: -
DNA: TGTGCCAGCAGCTGGGGGACAGGGAGAGGAAACACCATATATTTT
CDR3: CASSWGTGRGNTIYF

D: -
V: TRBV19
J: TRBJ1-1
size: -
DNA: TGTGCCAGTAGTCCTCTGGGCAGGGACACTGAAGCTTTCTTT
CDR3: CASSPLGRDTEAFF

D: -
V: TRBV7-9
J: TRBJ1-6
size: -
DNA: TGTGCCAGCAGCTTAATCTATTCACCCCTCCACTTT
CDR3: CASSLIYSPLHF

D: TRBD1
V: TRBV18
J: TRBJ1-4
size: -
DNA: TGTGCCAGCTCACTTACCGCGGGACAGTCAACTAATGAAAAACTGTTTTTT
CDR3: CASSLTAGQSTNEKLFF

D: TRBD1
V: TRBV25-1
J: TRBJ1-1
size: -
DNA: TGTGCCAGCATCCCGACAGGGGGCGGTTGGGAAGCTTTCTTT
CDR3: CASIPTGGGWEAFF

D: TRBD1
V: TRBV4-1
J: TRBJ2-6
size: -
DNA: TGCGCCAGCAGCCAAACAGGGGCTGGGGCCAACGTCCTGACTTTC
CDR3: CASSQTGAGANVLTF

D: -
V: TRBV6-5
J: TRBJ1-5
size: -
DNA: TGTGCCAGCAGTTACACACCCCAGGGACAGCCCCAGCATTTT
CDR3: CASSYTPQGQPQHF

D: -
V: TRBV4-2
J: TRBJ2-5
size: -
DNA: TGTGCCAGCAGCCCCTTAGGGGGGGGGAGGGAAGAGACCCAGTACTTC
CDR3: CASSPLGGGREETQYF

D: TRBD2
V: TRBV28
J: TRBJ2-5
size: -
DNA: TGTGCCAGCAGTTTCCATATACGGACTAGCGGGCACGAGACCCAGTACTTC
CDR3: CASSFHIRTSGHETQYF

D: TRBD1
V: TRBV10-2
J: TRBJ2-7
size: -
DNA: TGCGCCAGCAGTGCGCCGGGACAGGTCTCCTACGAGCAGTACTTC
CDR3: CASSAPGQVSYEQYF

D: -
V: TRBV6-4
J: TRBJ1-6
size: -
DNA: TGTGCCAGCAGCAGCTCCTATAATTCACCCCTCCACTTT
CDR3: CASSSSYNSPLHF

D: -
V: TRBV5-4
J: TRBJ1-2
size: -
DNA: TGTGCCAGCAGCGGGCCCGGCTATGGCTACACCTTC
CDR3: CASSGPGYGYTF

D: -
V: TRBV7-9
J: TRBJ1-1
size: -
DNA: TGTGCCAGCAGCTTAGCGGCCGGGGGTTCGGCTTTCTTT
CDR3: CASSLAAGGSAFF

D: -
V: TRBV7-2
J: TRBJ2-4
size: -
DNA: TGTGCCAGCAGCGGGGGCGGGAACATTCAGTACTTC
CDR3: CASSGGGNIQYF

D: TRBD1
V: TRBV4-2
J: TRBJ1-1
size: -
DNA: TGTGCCAGCAGCCAAGACGAAGGGACAGCGTCTTTGAACACTGAAGCTTTCTTT
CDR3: CASSQDEGTASLNTEAFF

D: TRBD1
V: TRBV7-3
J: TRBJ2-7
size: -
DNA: TGTGCCAGCAGCTCCGACAGGGGCTACGAGCAGTACTTC
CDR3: CASSSDRGYEQYF

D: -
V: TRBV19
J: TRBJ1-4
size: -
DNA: TGTGCCAGTAGTAGAGACAGGCCCGGGGGTGAAAAACTGTTTTTT
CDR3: CASSRDRPGGEKLFF

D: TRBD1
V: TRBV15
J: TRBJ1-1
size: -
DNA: TGTGCCACCAGCACCCGACAGGGTCCCTTAGTTGAAGCTTTCTTT
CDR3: CATSTRQGPLVEAFF

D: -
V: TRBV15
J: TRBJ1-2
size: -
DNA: TGTGCCACCAGGGCGGGAGCAGACCCCTATGGCTACACCTTC
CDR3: CATRAGADPYGYTF

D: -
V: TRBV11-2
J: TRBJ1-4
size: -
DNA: TGTGCCAGCAGCCAATTTGGGGAGGAAAAACTGTTTTTT
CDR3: CASSQFGEEKLFF

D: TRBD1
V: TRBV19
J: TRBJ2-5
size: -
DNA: TGTGCCAGTAGTCCGGGACAGGGGGTGGAGACCCAGTACTTC
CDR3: CASSPGQGVETQYF

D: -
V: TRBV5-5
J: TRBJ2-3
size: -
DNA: TGTGCCAGCAGCTTGCGTTCCGGGATGGGGACAGATACGCAGTATTTT
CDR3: CASSLRSGMGTDTQYF

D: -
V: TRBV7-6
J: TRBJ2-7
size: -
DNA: TGTGCCAGCAGCTCCCCGTCGGAGGCCTACGAGCAGTACTTC
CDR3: CASSSPSEAYEQYF

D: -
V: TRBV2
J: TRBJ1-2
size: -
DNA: TGTGCCAGCGTGACAGAAACAACTAACTATGGCTACACCTTC
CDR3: CASVTETTNYGYTF

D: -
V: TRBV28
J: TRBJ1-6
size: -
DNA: TGTGCCAGTTTCCATCTAGGGGGGGATTCACCCCTCCACTTT
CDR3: CASFHLGGDSPLHF

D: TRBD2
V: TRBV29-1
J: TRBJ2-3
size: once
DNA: TGCAGCGTTGAAGGTAGCCTAGCGGGGGGTACTAGCACAGATACGCAGTATTTT
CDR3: CSVEGSLAGGTSTDTQYF

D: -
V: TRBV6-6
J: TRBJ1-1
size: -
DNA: TGTGCCAGCAGGCACGACATGACGGAAGCTTTCTTT
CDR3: CASRHDMTEAFF